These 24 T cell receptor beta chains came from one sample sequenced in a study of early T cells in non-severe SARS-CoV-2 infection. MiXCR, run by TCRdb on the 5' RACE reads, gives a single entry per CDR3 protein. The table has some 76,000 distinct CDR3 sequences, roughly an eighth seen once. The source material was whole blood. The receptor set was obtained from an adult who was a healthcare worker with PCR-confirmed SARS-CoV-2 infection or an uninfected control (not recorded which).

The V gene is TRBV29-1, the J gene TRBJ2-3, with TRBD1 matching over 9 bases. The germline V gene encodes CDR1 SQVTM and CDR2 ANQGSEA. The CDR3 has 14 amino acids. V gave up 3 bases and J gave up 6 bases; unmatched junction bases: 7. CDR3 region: CSVDIGGTGDTQYF. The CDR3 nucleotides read TGCAGCGTTGACATCGGGGGGACAGGGGATACGCAGTATTTT.

CDR3 in DNA: TGTGCCAGCAGTTATTTAGACGGGACAGATACGCAGTATTTT. This encodes CASSYLDGTDTQYF. The rearrangement joins TRBV6-6 to TRBJ2-3, with D uncertain. The CDR3 spans 14 residues. Trimming stripped 3 bases from V and 3 bases from J, with 10 bases between. Germline values: CDR1 MNHNY, CDR2 SVGAGI (reference sequence).

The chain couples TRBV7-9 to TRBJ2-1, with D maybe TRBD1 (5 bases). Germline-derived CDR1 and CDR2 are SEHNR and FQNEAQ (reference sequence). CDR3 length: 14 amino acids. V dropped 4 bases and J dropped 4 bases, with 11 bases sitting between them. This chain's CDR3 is CASSSKGIYNEQFF. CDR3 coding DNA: TGTGCCAGCAGCTCCAAGGGGATTTACAATGAGCAGTTCTTC.

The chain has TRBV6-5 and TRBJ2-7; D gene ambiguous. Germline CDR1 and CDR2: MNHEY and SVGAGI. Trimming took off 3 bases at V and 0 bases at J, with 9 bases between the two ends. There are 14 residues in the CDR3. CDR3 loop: CASSYSSASYEQYF. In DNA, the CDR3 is TGTGCCAGCAGTTATTCCTCCGCCTCCTACGAGCAGTACTTC.

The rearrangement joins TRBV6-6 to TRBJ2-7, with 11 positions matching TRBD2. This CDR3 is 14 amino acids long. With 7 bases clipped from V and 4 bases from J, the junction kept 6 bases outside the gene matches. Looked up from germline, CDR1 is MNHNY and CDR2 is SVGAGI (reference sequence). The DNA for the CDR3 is TGTGCCAGCACCCTTAGCGGGGGGGCGTACGAGCAGTACTTC. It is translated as CASTLSGGAYEQYF.

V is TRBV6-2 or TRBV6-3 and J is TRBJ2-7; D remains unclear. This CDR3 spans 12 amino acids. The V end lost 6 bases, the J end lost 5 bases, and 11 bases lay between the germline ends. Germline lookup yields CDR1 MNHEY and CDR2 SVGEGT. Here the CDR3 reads CASRDPLDEQYF. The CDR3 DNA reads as TGTGCCAGCAGGGACCCACTTGACGAGCAGTACTTC.

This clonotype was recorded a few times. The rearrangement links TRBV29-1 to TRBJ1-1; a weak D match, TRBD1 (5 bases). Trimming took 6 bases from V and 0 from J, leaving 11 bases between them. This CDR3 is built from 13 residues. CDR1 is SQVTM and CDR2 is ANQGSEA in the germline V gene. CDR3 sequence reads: CSVETVMNTEAFF. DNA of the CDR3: TGCAGCGTCGAGACAGTTATGAACACTGAAGCTTTCTTT. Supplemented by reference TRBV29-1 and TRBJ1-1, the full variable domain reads SAVISQKPSRDICQRGTSLTIQCQVDSQVTMMFWYRQQPGQSLTLIATANQGSEATYESGFVIDKFPISRPNLTFSTLTVSNMSPEDSSIYLCSVETVMNTEAFFGQGTRLTVV.

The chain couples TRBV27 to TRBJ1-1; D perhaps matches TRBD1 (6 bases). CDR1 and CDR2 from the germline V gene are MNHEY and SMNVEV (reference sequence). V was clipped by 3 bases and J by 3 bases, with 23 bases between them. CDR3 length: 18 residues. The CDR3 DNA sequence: TGTGCCAGCAGTTTGGGCACCCGGGGGGCAGGGTTGTACACTGAAGCTTTCTTT. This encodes CASSLGTRGAGLYTEAFF.

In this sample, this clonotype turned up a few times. DNA for the CDR3: TGTGCCAGCAAGGGCTCCACAGATACGCAGTATTTT. This encodes CASKGSTDTQYF. The chain joins TRBV5-6 to TRBJ2-3; D gene ambiguous. Germline loops: CDR1 SGHDT, CDR2 YYEEEE. The CDR3 is 12 amino acids. V shed 6 bases and J shed 2 bases, with 7 bases lying between them.

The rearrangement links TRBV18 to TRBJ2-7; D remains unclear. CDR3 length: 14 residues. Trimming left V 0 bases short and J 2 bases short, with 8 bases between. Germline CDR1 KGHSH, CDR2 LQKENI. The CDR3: CASSPPQGPYEQYF. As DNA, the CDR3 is TGTGCCAGCTCACCACCGCAAGGCCCCTACGAGCAGTACTTC.

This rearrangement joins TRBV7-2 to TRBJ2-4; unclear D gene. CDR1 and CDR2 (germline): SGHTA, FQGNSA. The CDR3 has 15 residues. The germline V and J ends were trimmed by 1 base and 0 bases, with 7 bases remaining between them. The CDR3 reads CASSLGLLAKNIQYF. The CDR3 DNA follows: TGTGCCAGCAGCTTAGGCCTCTTAGCCAAAAACATTCAGTACTTC.

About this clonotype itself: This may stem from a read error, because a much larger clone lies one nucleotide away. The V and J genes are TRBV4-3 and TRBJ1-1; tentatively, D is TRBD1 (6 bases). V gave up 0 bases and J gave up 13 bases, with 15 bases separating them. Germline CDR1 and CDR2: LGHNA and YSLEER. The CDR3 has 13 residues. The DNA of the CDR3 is TGCGCCAGCAGCCAAGATCCTACAGGGAAAGTTTTCTTT. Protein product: CASSQDPTGKVFF.

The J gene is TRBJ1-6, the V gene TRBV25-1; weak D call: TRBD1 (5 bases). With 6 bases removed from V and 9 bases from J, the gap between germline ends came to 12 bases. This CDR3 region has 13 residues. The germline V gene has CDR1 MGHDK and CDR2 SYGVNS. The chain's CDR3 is CASSRVEGSPLHF. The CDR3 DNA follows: TGTGCCAGCAGCAGGGTGGAAGGTTCACCCCTCCACTTT.

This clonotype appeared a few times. CDR3 residues: CASSFVHLNTEAFF. In nucleotides, the CDR3 is TGTGCCAGCAGTTTTGTCCACCTGAACACTGAAGCTTTCTTT. The chain joins TRBV12-3 or TRBV12-4 to TRBJ1-1; D remains ambiguous. The CDR3 has 14 amino acids. Trimming pared 3 bases from V and 0 bases from J, leaving 8 bases between.

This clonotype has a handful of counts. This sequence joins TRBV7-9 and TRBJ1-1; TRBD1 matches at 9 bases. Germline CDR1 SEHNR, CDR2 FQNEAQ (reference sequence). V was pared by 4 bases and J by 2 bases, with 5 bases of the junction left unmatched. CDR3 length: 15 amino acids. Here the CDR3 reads CASSSDRGTNTEAFF. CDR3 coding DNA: TGTGCCAGCAGCTCGGACAGGGGCACCAACACTGAAGCTTTCTTT.

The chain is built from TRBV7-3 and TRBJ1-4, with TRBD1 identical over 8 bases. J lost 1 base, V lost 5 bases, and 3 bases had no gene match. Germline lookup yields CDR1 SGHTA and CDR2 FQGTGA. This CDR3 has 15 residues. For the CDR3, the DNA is TGTGCCAGCAGCCCACAGGGGGGAACTAATGAAAAACTGTTTTTT. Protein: CASSPQGGTNEKLFF.

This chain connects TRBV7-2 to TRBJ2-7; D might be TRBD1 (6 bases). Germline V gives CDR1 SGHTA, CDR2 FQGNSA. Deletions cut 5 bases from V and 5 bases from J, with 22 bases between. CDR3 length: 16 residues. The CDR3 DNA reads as TGTGCCAGCAGCCCCTCGCCGGCGTACAGGGTCCACGAGCAGTACTTC. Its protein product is CASSPSPAYRVHEQYF. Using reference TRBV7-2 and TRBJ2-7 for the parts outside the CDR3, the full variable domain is GAGVSQSPSNKVTEKGKDVELRCDPISGHTALYWYRQSLGQGLEFLIYFQGNSAPDKSGLPSDRFSAERTGGSVSTLTIQRTQQEDSAVYLCASSPSPAYRVHEQYFGPGTRLTVT.

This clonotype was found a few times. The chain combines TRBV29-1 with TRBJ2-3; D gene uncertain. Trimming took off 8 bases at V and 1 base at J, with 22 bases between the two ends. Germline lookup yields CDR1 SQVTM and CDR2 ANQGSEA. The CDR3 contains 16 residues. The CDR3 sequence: CSSSAAAGLRTDTQYF. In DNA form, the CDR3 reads TGCAGCTCCTCGGCTGCTGCCGGATTACGCACAGATACGCAGTATTTT.

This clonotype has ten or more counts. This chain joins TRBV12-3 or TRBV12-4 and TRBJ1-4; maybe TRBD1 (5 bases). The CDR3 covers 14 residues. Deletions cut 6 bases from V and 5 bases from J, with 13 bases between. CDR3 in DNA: TGTGCCAGCAGCGAATCCTGGGGGAATGAAAAACTGTTTTTT. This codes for CASSESWGNEKLFF.

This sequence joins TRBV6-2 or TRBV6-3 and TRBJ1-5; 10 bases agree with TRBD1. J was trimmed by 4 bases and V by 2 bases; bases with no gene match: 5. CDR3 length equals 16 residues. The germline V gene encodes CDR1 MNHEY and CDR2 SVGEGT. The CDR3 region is CASSYPGQGVNQPQHF. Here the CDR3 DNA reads TGTGCCAGCAGTTACCCCGGACAGGGGGTGAATCAGCCCCAGCATTTT.

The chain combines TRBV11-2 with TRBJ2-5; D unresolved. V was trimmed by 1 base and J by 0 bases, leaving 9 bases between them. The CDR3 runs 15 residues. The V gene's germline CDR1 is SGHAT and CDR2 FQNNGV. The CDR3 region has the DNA TGTGCCAGCAGCTTAGGAGGCCGGGACCAAGAGACCCAGTACTTC. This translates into CASSLGGRDQETQYF.

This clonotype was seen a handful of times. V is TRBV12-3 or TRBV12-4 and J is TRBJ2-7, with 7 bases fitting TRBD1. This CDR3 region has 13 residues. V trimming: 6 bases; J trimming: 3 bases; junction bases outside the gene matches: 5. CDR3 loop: CASRPGQNYEQYF. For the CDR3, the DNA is TGTGCCAGCAGACCGGGACAGAACTACGAGCAGTACTTC.

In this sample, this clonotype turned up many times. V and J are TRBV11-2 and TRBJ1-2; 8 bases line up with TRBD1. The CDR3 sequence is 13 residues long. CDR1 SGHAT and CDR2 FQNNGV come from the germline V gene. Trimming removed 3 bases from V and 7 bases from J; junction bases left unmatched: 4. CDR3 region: CASSFQGAGGYTF. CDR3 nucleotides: TGTGCCAGCAGCTTCCAGGGGGCCGGTGGCTACACCTTC.

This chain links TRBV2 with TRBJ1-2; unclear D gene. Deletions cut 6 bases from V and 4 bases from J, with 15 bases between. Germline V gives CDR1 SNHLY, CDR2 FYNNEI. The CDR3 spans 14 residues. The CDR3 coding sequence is TGTGCCAGCAGACCCGGGCCTCATCCCTATGGCTACACCTTC. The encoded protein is CASRPGPHPYGYTF.